One and the same sample provided the 2 T cell receptor beta chains below, sequenced in a study of cytomegalovirus exposure and HLA in healthy donors (dated by TCRdb to 2015 to 2018). Library preparation was by the immunoSEQ multiplex PCR assay. For the multiplex PCR, a mixture combining 60 forward primers for TCR Vbeta segments and 13 reverse primers for TCR Jbeta segments was used. This immuneACCESS table, as held by TCRdb, lists in-frame sequences with V and J called but not all clones. Of the missing ones, under half trace to an unresolved V gene in checked studies; the others have no known cause. Counted in this sample were 100,000 to 150,000 clones; about 15% of them appeared once. The ten most abundant clones make up roughly 3% of the sample. The sequencing input was PBMCs. All receptors come from a female donor in good health and CMV-seropositive.

The chain couples TRBV6-5 to TRBJ2-3; no clear D gene. The germline CDR1 and CDR2 sequences are MNHEY and SVGAGI. With 2 bases removed from V and 14 bases from J, the gap between germline ends came to 5 bases. The CDR3 sequence is 9 residues long. The CDR3 DNA follows: TGTGCCAGCAGTTACCAAGCGTATTTT. It codes for CASSYQAYF.

CDR3 amino acids: CASSLVGLAGVTDTQYF. As DNA, the CDR3 is TGTGCCAGCAGCTTAGTGGGACTAGCGGGAGTTACAGATACGCAGTATTTT. The J gene is TRBJ2-3, the V gene TRBV7-2, with 14 bases lining up with TRBD2. Per the germline V gene, CDR1 is SGHTA and CDR2 is FQGNSA. J was trimmed by 3 bases and V by 1 base; bases with no gene match: 3. CDR3 length: 17 residues.